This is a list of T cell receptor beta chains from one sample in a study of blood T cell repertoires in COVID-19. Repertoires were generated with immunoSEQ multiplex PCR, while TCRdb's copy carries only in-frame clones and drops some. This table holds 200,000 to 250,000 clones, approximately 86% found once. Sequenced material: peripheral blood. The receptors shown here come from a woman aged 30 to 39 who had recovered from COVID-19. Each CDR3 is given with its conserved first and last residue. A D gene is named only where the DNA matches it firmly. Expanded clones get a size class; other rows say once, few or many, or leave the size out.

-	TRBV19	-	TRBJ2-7	CARRPRTGSYEQYF	TGTGCCAGGAGACCTAGAACGGGCTCCTACGAGCAGTACTTC
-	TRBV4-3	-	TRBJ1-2	CASSQVAGDYGYTF	TGCGCCAGCAGCCAAGTGGCAGGGGACTATGGCTACACCTTC
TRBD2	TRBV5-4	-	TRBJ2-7	CASSLGLADYEQYF	TGTGCCAGCAGCTTGGGCCTAGCGGACTACGAGCAGTACTTC
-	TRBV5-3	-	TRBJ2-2	CARSLCMPRTGELFF	TGTGCCAGAAGCTTGTGTATGCCGCGCACCGGGGAGCTGTTTTTT
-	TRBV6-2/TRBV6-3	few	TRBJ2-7	CASSYLFGQTSYEQYF	TGTGCCAGCAGTTATCTGTTTGGGCAGACCTCCTACGAGCAGTACTTC
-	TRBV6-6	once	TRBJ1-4	CASSLPPKSANEKLFF	TGTGCCAGCAGCCTCCCACCCAAGTCGGCTAATGAAAAACTGTTTTTT
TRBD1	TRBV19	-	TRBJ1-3	CASTNDRGGNTIYF	TGTGCCAGTACAAATGACAGGGGAGGAAACACCATATATTTT
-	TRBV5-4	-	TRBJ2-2	CASSLIATGELFF	TGTGCCAGCAGCTTGATAGCTACCGGGGAGCTGTTTTTT
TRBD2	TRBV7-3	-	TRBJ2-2	CASSLAGVNTGELFF	TGTGCCAGCAGTTTAGCGGGGGTCAACACCGGGGAGCTGTTTTTT
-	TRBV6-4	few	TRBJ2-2	CASSDSLATGELFF	TGTGCCAGCAGTGACTCTCTAGCAACCGGGGAGCTGTTTTTT
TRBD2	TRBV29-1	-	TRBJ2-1	CSGTSGNNEQFF	TGCAGCGGGACTAGCGGGAACAATGAGCAGTTCTTC
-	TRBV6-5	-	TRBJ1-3	CASSRTGSGNTIYF	TGTGCCAGCAGTCGAACAGGGTCTGGAAACACCATATATTTT
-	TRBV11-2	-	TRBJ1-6	CASSQEIHSPLHF	TGTGCCAGCAGCCAGGAAATACATTCACCCCTCCACTTT
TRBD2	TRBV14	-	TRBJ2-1	CASSQGLAGAKQFF	TGTGCCAGCAGCCAAGGACTAGCGGGGGCAAAGCAGTTCTTC
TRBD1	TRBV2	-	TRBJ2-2	CASHAGQASAGELFF	TGTGCCAGCCACGCCGGACAGGCCTCGGCGGGGGAGCTGTTTTTT
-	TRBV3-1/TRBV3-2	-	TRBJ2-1	CASSQVGGGWNEQFF	TGTGCCAGCAGCCAAGTAGGCGGGGGCTGGAATGAGCAGTTCTTC
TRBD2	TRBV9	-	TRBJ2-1	CASKRGQGRYNEQFF	TGTGCCAGCAAGCGGGGGCAGGGAAGATACAATGAGCAGTTCTTC
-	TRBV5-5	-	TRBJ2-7	CASSLKQDNYEQYF	TGTGCCAGCAGCTTGAAACAGGATAACTACGAGCAGTACTTC
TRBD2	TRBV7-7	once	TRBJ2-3	CASSDTSGGVGTQYF	TGTGCCAGCAGCGACACTAGCGGGGGGGTTGGCACGCAGTATTTT
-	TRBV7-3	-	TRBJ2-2	CASSLHRNTGELFF	TGTGCCAGCAGCTTGCACAGGAACACCGGGGAGCTGTTTTTT
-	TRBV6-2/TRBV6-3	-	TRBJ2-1	CASSYPPGGHKEPFF	TGTGCCAGCAGTTACCCCCCGGGGGGCCACAAGGAACCGTTCTTC
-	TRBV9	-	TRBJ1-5	CASSVDGQTYQPQHF	TGTGCCAGCAGCGTAGATGGCCAGACTTATCAGCCCCAGCATTTT
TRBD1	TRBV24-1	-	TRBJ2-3	CATSDSRTGVTDTQYF	TGTGCCACCAGTGATTCAAGGACAGGGGTAACAGATACGCAGTATTTT
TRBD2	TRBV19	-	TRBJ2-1	CASSIDRVAGEVEQFF	TGTGCCAGTAGTATAGATCGGGTAGCGGGGGAGGTTGAGCAGTTCTTC
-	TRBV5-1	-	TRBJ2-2	CASSLVGANGELFF	TGCGCCAGCAGCTTGGTGGGGGCGAACGGGGAGCTGTTTTTT
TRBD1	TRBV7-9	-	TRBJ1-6	CASSSTGEWYSPLHF	TGTGCCAGCAGCTCGACAGGGGAATGGTACTCACCCCTCCACTTT
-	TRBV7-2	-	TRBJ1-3	CASSSRGGGLISGNTIYF	TGTGCCAGCAGCTCGAGAGGGGGAGGGTTAATCTCTGGAAACACCATATATTTT
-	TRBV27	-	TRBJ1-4	CASSSGTPLANEKLFF	TGTGCCAGCAGTTCAGGGACTCCTCTGGCTAATGAAAAACTGTTTTTT
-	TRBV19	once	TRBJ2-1	CARRPGWPAYNEQFF	TGTGCCAGACGGCCGGGGTGGCCAGCCTACAATGAGCAGTTCTTC
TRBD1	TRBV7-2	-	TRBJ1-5	CARGTGATNQPQHF	TGTGCCAGGGGGACAGGGGCGACCAATCAGCCCCAGCATTTT
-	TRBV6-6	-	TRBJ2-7	CASSEADKRYEQYF	TGTGCCAGCAGTGAGGCGGACAAGCGCTACGAGCAGTACTTC
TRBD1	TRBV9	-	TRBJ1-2	CASSSRTGGVSGYTF	TGTGCCAGCAGCTCTCGGACAGGGGGCGTCAGTGGCTACACCTTC
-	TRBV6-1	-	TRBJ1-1	CASSDSPVEAFF	TGTGCCAGCAGTGATAGTCCGGTTGAAGCTTTCTTT
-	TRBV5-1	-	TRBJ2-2	CASSLARVGDGELFF	TGCGCCAGCAGCTTGGCACGGGTCGGTGACGGGGAGCTGTTTTTT
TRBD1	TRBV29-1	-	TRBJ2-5	CSVEEGQTFQETQYF	TGCAGCGTTGAAGAGGGACAGACCTTCCAAGAGACCCAGTACTTC
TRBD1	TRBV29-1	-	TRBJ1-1	CSVEGAQGVDEAFF	TGCAGCGTTGAAGGGGCCCAGGGGGTGGATGAAGCTTTCTTT
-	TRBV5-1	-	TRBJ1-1	CASSLGEVNTEAFF	TGCGCCAGCAGCTTGGGCGAGGTAAACACTGAAGCTTTCTTT
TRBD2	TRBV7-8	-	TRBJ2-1	CASSFLAGVWDEQFF	TGTGCCAGCAGCTTCCTAGCGGGGGTGTGGGATGAGCAGTTCTTC
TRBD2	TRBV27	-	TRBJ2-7	CASSSPGTSGGYEQYF	TGTGCCAGCAGTTCCCCAGGGACTAGCGGGGGCTACGAGCAGTACTTC
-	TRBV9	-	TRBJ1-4	CASSVDPGGKLFF	TGTGCCAGCAGCGTAGACCCAGGTGGGAAACTGTTTTTT
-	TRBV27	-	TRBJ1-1	CASSLRRASEAFF	TGTGCCAGCAGTTTAAGGAGAGCCTCTGAAGCTTTCTTT
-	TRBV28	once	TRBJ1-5	CASSATGGGQPQHF	TGTGCCAGCAGTGCGACAGGAGGCGGTCAGCCCCAGCATTTT
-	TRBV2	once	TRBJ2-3	CASSAVARGDADTQYF	TGTGCCAGCAGTGCGGTTGCGCGGGGTGACGCAGATACGCAGTATTTT
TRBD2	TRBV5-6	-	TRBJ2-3	CASSSSGGPRYF	TGTGCCAGCAGCTCTAGCGGGGGGCCCCGGTATTTT
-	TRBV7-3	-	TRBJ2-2	CASSPKGHAGGVGELFF	TGTGCCAGCAGCCCTAAAGGACACGCTGGAGGGGTCGGGGAGCTGTTTTTT
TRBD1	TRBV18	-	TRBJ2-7	CASSPIRAGQGTPYEQYF	TGTGCCAGCTCACCAATCCGGGCGGGACAGGGTACCCCCTACGAGCAGTACTTC
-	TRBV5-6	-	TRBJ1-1	CASSFKGGKNTEAFF	TGTGCCAGCAGCTTCAAGGGAGGGAAAAACACTGAAGCTTTCTTT
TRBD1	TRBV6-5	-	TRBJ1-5	CASSPGTGAQHF	TGTGCCAGCAGCCCCGGGACAGGTGCCCAGCATTTT
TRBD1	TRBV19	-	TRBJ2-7	CASSIDQPGQLEQYF	TGTGCCAGTAGTATAGACCAACCGGGACAGCTCGAGCAGTACTTC